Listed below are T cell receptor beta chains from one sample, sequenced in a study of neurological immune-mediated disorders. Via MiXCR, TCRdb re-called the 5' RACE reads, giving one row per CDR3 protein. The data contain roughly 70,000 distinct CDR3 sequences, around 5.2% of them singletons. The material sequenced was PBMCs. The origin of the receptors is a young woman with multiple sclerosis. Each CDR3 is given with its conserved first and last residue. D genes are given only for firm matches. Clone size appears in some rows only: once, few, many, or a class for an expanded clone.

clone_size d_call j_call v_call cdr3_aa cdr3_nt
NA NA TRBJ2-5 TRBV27 CASRPGPQLSETQYF TGTGCCAGCAGGCCGGGACCACAGCTTAGCGAGACCCAGTACTTC
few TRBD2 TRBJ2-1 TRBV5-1 CASSPRSSGGINEQFF TGCGCCAGCAGCCCTCGATCTAGCGGGGGGATAAATGAGCAGTTCTTC
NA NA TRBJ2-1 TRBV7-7 CASSTTAGSSYNEQFF TGTGCTAGCAGCACAACCGCGGGGAGCTCCTACAATGAGCAGTTCTTC
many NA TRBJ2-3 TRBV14 CASSPRGYTQYF TGTGCCAGCAGCCCGAGAGGGTATACGCAGTATTTT
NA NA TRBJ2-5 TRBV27 CASSSSNTETQYF TGTGCCAGCAGTTCCTCTAATACGGAGACCCAGTACTTC
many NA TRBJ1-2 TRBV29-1 CSVESSNYGYTF TGCAGCGTTGAATCTTCTAACTATGGCTACACCTTC
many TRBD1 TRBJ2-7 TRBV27 CASTRGQGSHEQYF TGTGCCAGCACCCGTGGACAGGGCTCCCACGAGCAGTACTTC
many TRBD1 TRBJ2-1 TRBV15 CATRDRSYNEQFF TGTGCCACCCGGGACAGGTCCTACAATGAGCAGTTCTTC
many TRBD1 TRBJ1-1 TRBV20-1 CSARTGGTMNTEAFF TGCAGTGCGCGGACAGGGGGGACCATGAACACTGAAGCTTTCTTT
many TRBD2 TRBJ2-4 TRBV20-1 CSARDREGGGLAKNIQYF TGCAGTGCTAGAGATCGGGAAGGCGGGGGGCTAGCCAAAAACATTCAGTACTTC
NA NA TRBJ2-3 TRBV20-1 CSASPSSLGITDTQYF TGCAGTGCTTCGCCTAGTTCGTTGGGGATCACAGATACGCAGTATTTT
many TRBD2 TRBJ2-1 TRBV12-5 CASGSGGGYNEQFF TGTGCTAGTGGTTCCGGGGGGGGGTACAATGAGCAGTTCTTC
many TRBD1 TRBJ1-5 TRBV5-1 CASSPTGDSNQPQHF TGCGCCAGCAGCCCCACAGGGGATAGCAATCAGCCCCAGCATTTT
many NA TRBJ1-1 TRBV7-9 CASSLGQEAEAFF TGTGCCAGCAGCTTGGGTCAAGAAGCTGAAGCTTTCTTT
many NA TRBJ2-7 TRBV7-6 CASSLRGAEQYF TGTGCCAGCAGCTTACGAGGGGCCGAGCAGTACTTC
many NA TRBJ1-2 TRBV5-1 CASSTDGLEGYTF TGCGCCAGCAGCACCGACGGGCTCGAGGGCTACACCTTC
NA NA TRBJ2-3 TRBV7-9 CASRATTDTQYF TGTGCCAGCAGGGCAACCACAGATACGCAGTATTTT
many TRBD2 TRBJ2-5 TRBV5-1 CASSLAPGGETQYF TGCGCCAGCAGCTTGGCACCCGGGGGGGAGACCCAGTACTTC
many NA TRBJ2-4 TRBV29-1 CSVVRNIQYF TGCAGCGTTGTTCGGAACATTCAGTACTTC
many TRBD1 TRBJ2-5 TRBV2 CASRADRDQETQYF TGTGCCAGCCGGGCGGACAGGGACCAAGAGACCCAGTACTTC
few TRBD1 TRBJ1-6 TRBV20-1 CSAPGGGRSPLNF TGCAGTGCCCCAGGGGGGGGGCGTTCACCCCTCAACTTT
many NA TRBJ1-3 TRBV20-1 CSARALGNTIYF TGCAGTGCTAGGGCTTTGGGAAACACCATATATTTT
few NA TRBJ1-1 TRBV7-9 CASSLLIGDTEAFF TGTGCCAGCAGCTTATTGATAGGTGACACTGAAGCTTTCTTT
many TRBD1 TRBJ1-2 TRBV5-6 CASSEGQNYGYTF TGTGCCAGCAGCGAGGGACAGAACTATGGCTACACCTTC
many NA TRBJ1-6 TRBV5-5 CASSLTSTSSYNSPLHF TGTGCCAGCAGCCTGACTTCGACCAGCTCCTATAATTCACCCCTCCACTTT
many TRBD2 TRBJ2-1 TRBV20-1 CSAPIRLAGGHNEQFF TGCAGTGCTCCAATCAGATTAGCGGGGGGGCATAATGAGCAGTTCTTC
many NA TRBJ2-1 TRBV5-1 CASSFQTGWGGYNEQFF TGCGCCAGCAGCTTTCAAACTGGGTGGGGTGGCTACAATGAGCAGTTCTTC
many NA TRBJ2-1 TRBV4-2 CASSQEGGSYNEQFF TGTGCCAGCAGCCAAGAGGGCGGTTCTTACAATGAGCAGTTCTTC
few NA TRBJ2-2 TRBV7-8 CASGTNTGELFF TGTGCCAGCGGGACGAACACCGGGGAGCTGTTTTTT
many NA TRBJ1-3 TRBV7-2 CASSLLGFGNTIYF TGTGCCAGCAGCTTACTTGGGTTCGGAAACACCATATATTTT
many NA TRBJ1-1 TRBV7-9 CASSLGPSEAFF TGTGCCAGCAGCCTAGGTCCCTCGGAAGCTTTCTTT
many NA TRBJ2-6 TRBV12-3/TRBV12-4 CASSPWGDGANVLTF TGTGCCAGCAGTCCATGGGGTGATGGGGCCAACGTCCTGACTTTC
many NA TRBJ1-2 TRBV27 CASRGGGADGYTF TGTGCCAGCCGCGGGGGGGGGGCCGATGGCTACACCTTC
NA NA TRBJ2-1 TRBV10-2 CATIPNTRSYNEQFF TGCGCCACCATTCCGAACACAAGATCCTACAATGAGCAGTTCTTC
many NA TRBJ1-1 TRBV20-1 CSARGSGLNTEAFF TGCAGTGCCCGAGGGAGCGGCTTGAACACTGAAGCTTTCTTT
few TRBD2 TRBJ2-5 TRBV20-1 CSASQLAGSGETQYF TGCAGTGCTAGTCAACTAGCGGGGTCAGGAGAGACCCAGTACTTC
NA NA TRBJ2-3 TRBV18 CASSPLAVDTQYF TGTGCCAGCTCACCACTAGCGGTGGATACGCAGTATTTT
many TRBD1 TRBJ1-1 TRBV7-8 CASSLVPGGRAAFF TGTGCCAGCAGCTTAGTCCCAGGGGGGAGAGCAGCTTTCTTT
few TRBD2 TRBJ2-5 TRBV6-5 CASSLDRGEHTTF TGTGCCAGCAGCCTTGACCGGGGGGAACATACCACGTTC
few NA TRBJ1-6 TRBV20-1 CSATSGGAYNSPLNF TGCAGTGCTACCTCGGGGGGAGCCTATAATTCACCCCTCAACTTT
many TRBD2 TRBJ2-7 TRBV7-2 CASSFTSAYEQYF TGTGCCAGCAGCTTTACTAGCGCCTACGAGCAGTACTTC
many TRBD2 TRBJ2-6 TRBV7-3 CASSSPGGGRTSGANVLTF TGTGCCAGCAGCTCCCCGGGGGGGGGACGGACCTCTGGGGCCAACGTCCTGACTTTC
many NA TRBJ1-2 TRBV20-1 CSAIRAFGYTF TGCAGTGCCATCAGGGCTTTTGGCTACACCTTC